The rows below give T cell receptor beta chains drawn from one sample of a study of blood T cell repertoires in COVID-19. The assay was immunoSEQ multiplex PCR, and TCRdb's table has in-frame clones only and misses some. This sample has around 70,000 clones, with around 90% found just once. Specimen: peripheral blood. These receptors all come from a human donor in a cohort sampled during active COVID-19. The CDR3 runs from the conserved cysteine through the conserved F or W. The D gene is left open where the match is weak. Not all rows give a size; the values are once, few, many and, for expanded clones, a class.

cdr3_aa: CASSFRGTQYF
cdr3_nt: TGTGCCAGCAGCTTCAGGGGTACGCAGTATTTT
v_call: TRBV7-9
d_call: .
j_call: TRBJ2-3
clone_size: few

cdr3_aa: CASSPTRFGNEQFF
cdr3_nt: TGTGCCAGCAGCCCAACTAGGTTCGGCAATGAGCAGTTCTTC
v_call: TRBV6-5
d_call: .
j_call: TRBJ2-1
clone_size: few

cdr3_aa: CASRSFREGEQYF
cdr3_nt: TGTGCCAGCAGGTCTTTCAGGGAAGGCGAGCAGTACTTC
v_call: TRBV28
d_call: .
j_call: TRBJ2-7
clone_size: .

cdr3_aa: CASSLGGGNQPQHF
cdr3_nt: TGTGCCAGCAGCTTAGGGGGCGGCAATCAGCCCCAGCATTTT
v_call: TRBV7-6
d_call: .
j_call: TRBJ1-5
clone_size: .

cdr3_aa: CSAGDRVYEQYF
cdr3_nt: TGCAGTGCTGGTGACAGGGTATACGAGCAGTACTTC
v_call: TRBV20-1
d_call: TRBD1
j_call: TRBJ2-7
clone_size: .

cdr3_aa: CASSATSGSWNEQFF
cdr3_nt: TGTGCCAGCAGCGCCACTAGCGGGAGTTGGAATGAGCAGTTCTTC
v_call: TRBV5-6
d_call: TRBD2
j_call: TRBJ2-1
clone_size: .

cdr3_aa: CAISESSGGPSTDTQYF
cdr3_nt: TGTGCCATCAGTGAGTCTTCGGGAGGACCTAGCACAGATACGCAGTATTTT
v_call: TRBV10-3
d_call: TRBD2
j_call: TRBJ2-3
clone_size: .

cdr3_aa: CASSFTGGLETQYF
cdr3_nt: TGTGCCAGCAGTTTTACAGGGGGCTTAGAGACCCAGTACTTC
v_call: TRBV28
d_call: TRBD1
j_call: TRBJ2-5
clone_size: .

cdr3_aa: CASSATGTGDHEQYF
cdr3_nt: TGTGCCAGTAGTGCAACCGGGACAGGGGACCACGAGCAGTACTTC
v_call: TRBV19
d_call: TRBD1
j_call: TRBJ2-7
clone_size: .

cdr3_aa: CASSVLWGTSGSAYGYTF
cdr3_nt: TGTGCCAGCAGTGTCCTCTGGGGGACATCTGGGTCCGCCTATGGCTACACCTTC
v_call: TRBV2
d_call: .
j_call: TRBJ1-2
clone_size: few

cdr3_aa: CAILGQGTYEQYF
cdr3_nt: TGTGCCATTTTGGGACAGGGCACCTACGAGCAGTACTTC
v_call: TRBV28
d_call: TRBD1
j_call: TRBJ2-7
clone_size: .

cdr3_aa: CASSLADRQPQHF
cdr3_nt: TGTGCCAGCAGCTTAGCCGACAGGCAGCCCCAGCATTTT
v_call: TRBV7-2
d_call: .
j_call: TRBJ1-5
clone_size: once

cdr3_aa: CASSQEMGDRAQPQHF
cdr3_nt: TGTGCCAGCAGCCAAGAGATGGGGGACAGGGCTCAGCCCCAGCATTTT
v_call: TRBV4-2
d_call: TRBD1
j_call: TRBJ1-5
clone_size: .

cdr3_aa: CATSVYSGRLGTDTQYF
cdr3_nt: TGTGCCACCAGCGTATATAGCGGGAGGCTGGGCACAGATACGCAGTATTTT
v_call: TRBV15
d_call: TRBD2
j_call: TRBJ2-3
clone_size: once

cdr3_aa: CASSLRSRLGPQETQYF
cdr3_nt: TGTGCCAGCAGCTTAAGGTCGAGACTAGGCCCCCAAGAGACCCAGTACTTC
v_call: TRBV7-3
d_call: .
j_call: TRBJ2-5
clone_size: .

cdr3_aa: CASSSWTGKETQYF
cdr3_nt: TGTGCCAGCAGTTCCTGGACAGGGAAAGAGACCCAGTACTTC
v_call: TRBV27
d_call: TRBD1
j_call: TRBJ2-5
clone_size: .

cdr3_aa: CASSKGAGGLYEQYF
cdr3_nt: TGTGCCAGCAGCAAAGGGGCAGGGGGCTTGTACGAGCAGTACTTC
v_call: TRBV21-1
d_call: .
j_call: TRBJ2-7
clone_size: .

cdr3_aa: CASSSLRELDTQYF
cdr3_nt: TGTGCCAGCAGCTCCCTTCGGGAGCTAGATACGCAGTATTTT
v_call: TRBV7-9
d_call: .
j_call: TRBJ2-3
clone_size: .

cdr3_aa: CASSWTSGSSNEQFF
cdr3_nt: TGTGCCAGCAGCTGGACTAGCGGGAGTTCGAATGAGCAGTTCTTC
v_call: TRBV7-9
d_call: TRBD2
j_call: TRBJ2-1
clone_size: .

cdr3_aa: CASSSSRGGNQPQHF
cdr3_nt: TGTGCCAGTAGTAGTTCCAGGGGAGGCAATCAGCCCCAGCATTTT
v_call: TRBV19
d_call: .
j_call: TRBJ1-5
clone_size: .

cdr3_aa: CASSIDGATNEKLFF
cdr3_nt: TGTGCCAGTAGTATAGACGGTGCAACTAATGAAAAACTGTTTTTT
v_call: TRBV19
d_call: .
j_call: TRBJ1-4
clone_size: .

cdr3_aa: CASSLGVPGETGELFF
cdr3_nt: TGCGCCAGCAGCTTAGGAGTGCCAGGGGAGACCGGGGAGCTGTTTTTT
v_call: TRBV5-1
d_call: .
j_call: TRBJ2-2
clone_size: .

cdr3_aa: CASSYSWSPENEKLFF
cdr3_nt: TGTGCCAGCAGTTACTCCTGGTCCCCTGAGAATGAAAAACTGTTTTTT
v_call: TRBV6-6
d_call: .
j_call: TRBJ1-4
clone_size: .

cdr3_aa: CALVTADTQYF
cdr3_nt: TGTGCCTTAGTGACTGCAGATACGCAGTATTTT
v_call: TRBV7-9
d_call: .
j_call: TRBJ2-3
clone_size: .

cdr3_aa: CASSSGLAGLDEQFF
cdr3_nt: TGTGCCAGCAGCTCGGGACTAGCGGGGCTCGATGAGCAGTTCTTC
v_call: TRBV5-6
d_call: TRBD2
j_call: TRBJ2-1
clone_size: .

cdr3_aa: CASSEVWSTSANTGELFF
cdr3_nt: TGTGCCAGCAGTGAAGTGTGGTCGACTAGTGCGAACACCGGGGAGCTGTTTTTT
v_call: TRBV6-1
d_call: .
j_call: TRBJ2-2
clone_size: .

cdr3_aa: CASSEIRLAGGNEQFF
cdr3_nt: TGTGCCAGCAGCGAAATCCGACTAGCGGGAGGCAATGAGCAGTTCTTC
v_call: TRBV25-1
d_call: TRBD2
j_call: TRBJ2-1
clone_size: .